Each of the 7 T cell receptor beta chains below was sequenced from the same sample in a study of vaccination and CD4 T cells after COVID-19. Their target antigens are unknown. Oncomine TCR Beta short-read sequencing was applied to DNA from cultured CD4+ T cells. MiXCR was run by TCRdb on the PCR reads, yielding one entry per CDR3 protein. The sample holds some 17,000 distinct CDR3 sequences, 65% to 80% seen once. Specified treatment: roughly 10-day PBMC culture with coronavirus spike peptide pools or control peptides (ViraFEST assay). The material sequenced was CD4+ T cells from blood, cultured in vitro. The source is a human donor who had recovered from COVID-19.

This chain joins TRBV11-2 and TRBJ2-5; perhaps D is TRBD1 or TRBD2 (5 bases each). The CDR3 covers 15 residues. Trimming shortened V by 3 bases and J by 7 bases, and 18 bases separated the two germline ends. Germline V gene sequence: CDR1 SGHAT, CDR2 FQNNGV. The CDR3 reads CASSLEGGGFGTQYF. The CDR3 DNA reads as TGTGCCAGCAGCTTGGAAGGTGGGGGTTTCGGGACCCAGTACTTC. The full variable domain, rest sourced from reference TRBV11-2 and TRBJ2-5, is EAGVAQSPRYKIIEKRQSVAFWCNPISGHATLYWYQQILGQGPKLLIQFQNNGVVDDSQLPKDRFSAERLKGVDSTLKIQPAKLEDSAVYLCASSLEGGGFGTQYFGPGTRLLVL.

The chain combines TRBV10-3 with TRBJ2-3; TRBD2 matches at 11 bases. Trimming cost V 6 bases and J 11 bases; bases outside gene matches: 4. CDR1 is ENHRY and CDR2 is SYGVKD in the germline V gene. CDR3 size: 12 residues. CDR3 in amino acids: CAIRLAGDVQYF. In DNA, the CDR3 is TGTGCCATCAGACTAGCGGGAGATGTGCAGTATTTT.

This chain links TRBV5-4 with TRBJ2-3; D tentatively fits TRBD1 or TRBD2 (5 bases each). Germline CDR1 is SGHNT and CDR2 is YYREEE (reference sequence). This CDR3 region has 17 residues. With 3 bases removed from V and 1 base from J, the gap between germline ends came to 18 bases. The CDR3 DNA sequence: TGTGCCAGCAGCTCGAGACGTCCCGGGACCCGCACAGATACGCAGTATTTT. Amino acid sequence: CASSSRRPGTRTDTQYF.

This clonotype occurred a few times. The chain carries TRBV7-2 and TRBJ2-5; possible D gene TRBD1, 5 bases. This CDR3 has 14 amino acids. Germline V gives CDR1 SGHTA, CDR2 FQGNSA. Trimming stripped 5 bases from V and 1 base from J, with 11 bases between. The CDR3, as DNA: TGTGCCAGCAGCCCAGAGCAGGGCCAAGAGACCCAGTACTTC. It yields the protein CASSPEQGQETQYF.

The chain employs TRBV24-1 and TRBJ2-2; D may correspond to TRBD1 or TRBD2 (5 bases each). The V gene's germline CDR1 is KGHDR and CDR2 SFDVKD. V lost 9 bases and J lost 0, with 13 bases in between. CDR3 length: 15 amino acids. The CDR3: CATGTAVANTGELFF. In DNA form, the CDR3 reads TGTGCCACCGGGACGGCGGTCGCGAACACCGGGGAGCTGTTTTTT.

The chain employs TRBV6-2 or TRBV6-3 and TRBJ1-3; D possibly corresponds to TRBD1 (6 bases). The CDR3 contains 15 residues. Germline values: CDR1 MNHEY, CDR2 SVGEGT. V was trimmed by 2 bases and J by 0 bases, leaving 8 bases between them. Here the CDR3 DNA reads TGTGCCAGCAGTTACCTACAGGGCTCTGGAAACACCATATATTTT. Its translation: CASSYLQGSGNTIYF.

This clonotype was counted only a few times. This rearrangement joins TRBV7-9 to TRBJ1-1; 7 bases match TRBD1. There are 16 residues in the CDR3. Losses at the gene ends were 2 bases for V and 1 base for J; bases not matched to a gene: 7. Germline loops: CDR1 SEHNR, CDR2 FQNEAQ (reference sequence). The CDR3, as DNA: TGTGCCAGCAGCTTACAGACAGGGTGGTCGAACACTGAAGCTTTCTTT. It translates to CASSLQTGWSNTEAFF.